This T cell receptor beta chain was retrieved from a study of response to subunit inactivated influenza vaccine. The sample holds many counts of this clonotype. Its antigen is undetermined. Study results and caveats: With each seasonal influenza vaccination, the authors suggested, few new T cells are recruited.

TCRdb ran MiXCR on the RT-PCR reads and lists one entry per CDR3 protein. In the table there are roughly 650,000 distinct CDR3 sequences, approximately 15% of which are singletons. After removal of 0 bases from V and 6 bases from J, the junction contained 3 bases not matched to a gene. The CDR3 consists of 14 residues. Germline V gives CDR1 SGHRS, CDR2 YFSETQ. The chain links TRBV5-1 to TRBJ2-1; 7 bases agree with TRBD1. The receptor's source is a man aged 45 to 65 who received an inactivated influenza vaccine. Sequenced here: PBMCs from blood, sampled less than 15 days before vaccination. CDR3 protein: CASSLGQGINEQFF. CDR3 coding DNA: TGCGCCAGCAGCTTGGGACAGGGCATCAATGAGCAGTTCTTC.